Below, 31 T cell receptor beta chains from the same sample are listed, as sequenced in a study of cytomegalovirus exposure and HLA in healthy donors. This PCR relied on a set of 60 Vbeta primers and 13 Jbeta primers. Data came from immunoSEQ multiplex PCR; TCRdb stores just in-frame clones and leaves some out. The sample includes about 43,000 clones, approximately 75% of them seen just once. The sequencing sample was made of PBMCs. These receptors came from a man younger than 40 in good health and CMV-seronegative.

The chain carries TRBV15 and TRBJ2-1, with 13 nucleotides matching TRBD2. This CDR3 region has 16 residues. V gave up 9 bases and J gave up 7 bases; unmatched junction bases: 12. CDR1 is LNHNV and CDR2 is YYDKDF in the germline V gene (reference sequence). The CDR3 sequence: CATTTRRTSGSNEQFF. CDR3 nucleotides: TGTGCCACAACCACCCGGAGGACTAGCGGGAGTAATGAGCAGTTCTTC.

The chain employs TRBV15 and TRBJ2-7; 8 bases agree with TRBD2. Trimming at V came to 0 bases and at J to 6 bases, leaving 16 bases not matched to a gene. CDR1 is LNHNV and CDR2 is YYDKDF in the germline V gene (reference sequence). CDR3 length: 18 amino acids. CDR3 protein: CATSREGSPGGPFGEQYF. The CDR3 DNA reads TGTGCCACCAGCAGAGAGGGCTCGCCGGGAGGGCCTTTCGGCGAGCAGTACTTC.

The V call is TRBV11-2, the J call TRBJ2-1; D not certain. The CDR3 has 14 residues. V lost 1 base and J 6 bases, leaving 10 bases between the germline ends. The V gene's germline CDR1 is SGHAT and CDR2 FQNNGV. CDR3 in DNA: TGTGCCAGCAGCTTAGGATCTCCCGGCAATGAGCAGTTCTTC. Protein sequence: CASSLGSPGNEQFF.

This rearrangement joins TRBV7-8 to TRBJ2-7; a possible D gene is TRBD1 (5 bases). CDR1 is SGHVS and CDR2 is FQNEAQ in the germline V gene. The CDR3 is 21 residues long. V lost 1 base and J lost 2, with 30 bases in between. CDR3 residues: CASSLVSGSRAGLVSPYEQYF. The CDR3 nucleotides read TGTGCCAGCAGCTTAGTGTCTGGGTCCAGGGCCGGTTTAGTCTCGCCCTACGAGCAGTACTTC.

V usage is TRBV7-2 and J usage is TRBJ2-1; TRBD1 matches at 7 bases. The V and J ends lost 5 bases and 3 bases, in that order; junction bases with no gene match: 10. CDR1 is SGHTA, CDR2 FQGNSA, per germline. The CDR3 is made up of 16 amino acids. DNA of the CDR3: TGTGCCAGCAGCGCAGGTGTGGGACAGCTCTACAATGAGCAGTTCTTC. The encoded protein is CASSAGVGQLYNEQFF.

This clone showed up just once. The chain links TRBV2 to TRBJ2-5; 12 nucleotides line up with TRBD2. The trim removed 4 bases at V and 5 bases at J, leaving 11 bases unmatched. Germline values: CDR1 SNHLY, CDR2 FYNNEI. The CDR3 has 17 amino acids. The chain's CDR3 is CASSVSVGLAGDETQYF. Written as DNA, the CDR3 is TGTGCCAGCAGTGTATCTGTGGGACTAGCGGGTGATGAGACCCAGTACTTC.

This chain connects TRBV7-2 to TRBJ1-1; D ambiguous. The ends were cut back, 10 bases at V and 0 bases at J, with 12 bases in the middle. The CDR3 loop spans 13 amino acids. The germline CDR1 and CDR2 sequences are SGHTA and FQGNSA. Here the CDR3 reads CAITLRMNTEAFF. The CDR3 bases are TGTGCCATCACGCTGAGGATGAACACTGAAGCTTTCTTT.

The CDR3 protein is CASSRQDNQPQHF. The CDR3 region has the DNA TGTGCCAGCTCCCGACAGGATAATCAGCCCCAGCATTTT. The rearrangement uses TRBV18 and TRBJ1-5; D possibly corresponds to TRBD1 (6 bases). V lost 6 bases to trimming and J lost 4 bases, with 10 bases between them. Looked up from germline, CDR1 is KGHSH and CDR2 is LQKENI. This CDR3 region has 13 residues.

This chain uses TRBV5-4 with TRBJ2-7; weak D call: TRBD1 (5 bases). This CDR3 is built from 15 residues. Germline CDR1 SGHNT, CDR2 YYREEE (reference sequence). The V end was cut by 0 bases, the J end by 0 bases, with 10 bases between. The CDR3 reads CASSLGGRASYEQYF. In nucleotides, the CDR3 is TGTGCCAGCAGCTTGGGAGGCAGGGCCTCCTACGAGCAGTACTTC. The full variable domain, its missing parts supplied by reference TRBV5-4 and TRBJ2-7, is ETGVTQSPTHLIKTRGQQVTLRCSSQSGHNTVSWYQQALGQGPQFIFQYYREEENGRGNFPPRFSGLQFPNYSSELNVNALELDDSALYLCASSLGGRASYEQYFGPGTRLTVT.

The CDR3 here is CASSRSGQGRDTDTQYF. The CDR3 nucleotides read TGCGCCAGCAGCCGCTCGGGACAGGGACGGGACACAGATACGCAGTATTTT. This chain links TRBV4-3 with TRBJ2-3, with 9 nucleotides matching TRBD1. The germline V gene encodes CDR1 LGHNA and CDR2 YSLEER. Trimming took 4 bases from V and 2 from J; bases not matched to a gene: 10. This CDR3 contains 17 residues.

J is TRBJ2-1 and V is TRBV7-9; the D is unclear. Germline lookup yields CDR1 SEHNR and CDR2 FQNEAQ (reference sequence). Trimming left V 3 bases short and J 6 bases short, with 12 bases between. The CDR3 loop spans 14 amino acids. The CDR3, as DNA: TGTGCCAGCAGCTTCGGTCCACCCCCCAATGAGCAGTTCTTC. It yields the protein CASSFGPPPNEQFF.

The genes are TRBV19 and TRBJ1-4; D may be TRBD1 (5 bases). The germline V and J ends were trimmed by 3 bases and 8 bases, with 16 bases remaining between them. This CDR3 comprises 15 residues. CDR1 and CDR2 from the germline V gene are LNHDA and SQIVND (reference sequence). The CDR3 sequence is CASSISGRVEEKLFF. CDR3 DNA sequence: TGTGCCAGTAGTATTTCCGGCAGGGTTGAAGAAAAACTGTTTTTT.

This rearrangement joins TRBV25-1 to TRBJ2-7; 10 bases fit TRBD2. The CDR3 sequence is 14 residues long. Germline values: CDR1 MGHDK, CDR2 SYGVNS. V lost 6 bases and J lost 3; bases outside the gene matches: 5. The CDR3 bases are TGTGCCAGCAGAAGGACTAGCGGCTTCTACGAGCAGTACTTC. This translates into CASRRTSGFYEQYF.

For the CDR3, the DNA is TGTGCCATCAGTGAGTCCGGGGGGGGCGGTGGGGCCAACGTCCTGACTTTC. This codes for CAISESGGGGGANVLTF. This chain uses TRBV10-3 with TRBJ2-6; 8 bases agree with TRBD2. Germline V gene lookup returns CDR1 ENHRY and CDR2 SYGVKD. The trim removed 0 bases at V and 3 bases at J, leaving 4 bases unmatched. The CDR3 loop spans 17 amino acids.

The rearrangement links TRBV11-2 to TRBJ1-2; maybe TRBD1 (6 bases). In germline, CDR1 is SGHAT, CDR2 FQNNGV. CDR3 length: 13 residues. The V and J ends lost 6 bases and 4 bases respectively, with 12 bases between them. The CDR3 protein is CASSLGASYGYTF. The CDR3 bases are TGTGCCAGCAGTCTGGGGGCTAGCTATGGCTACACCTTC.

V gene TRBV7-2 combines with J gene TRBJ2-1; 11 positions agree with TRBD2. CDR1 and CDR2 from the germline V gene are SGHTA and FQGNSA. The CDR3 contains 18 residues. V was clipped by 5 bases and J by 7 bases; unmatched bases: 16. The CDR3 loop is CASSPNGALAGVGNEQFF. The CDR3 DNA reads TGTGCCAGCAGCCCAAACGGGGCACTAGCGGGAGTAGGTAATGAGCAGTTCTTC.

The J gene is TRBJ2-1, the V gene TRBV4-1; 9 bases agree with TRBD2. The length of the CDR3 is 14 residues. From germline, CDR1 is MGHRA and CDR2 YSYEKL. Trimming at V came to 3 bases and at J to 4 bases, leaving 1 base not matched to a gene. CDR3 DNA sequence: TGCGCCAGCAGCCAGCGGGAGGGGTACAATGAGCAGTTCTTC. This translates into CASSQREGYNEQFF.

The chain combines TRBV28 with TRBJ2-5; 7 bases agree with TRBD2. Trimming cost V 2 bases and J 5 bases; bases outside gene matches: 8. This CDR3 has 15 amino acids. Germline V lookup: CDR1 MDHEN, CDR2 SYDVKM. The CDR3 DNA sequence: TGTGCCAGCAGTTTAAATTACTGGGGGGGGGAGACCCAGTACTTC. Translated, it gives CASSLNYWGGETQYF.

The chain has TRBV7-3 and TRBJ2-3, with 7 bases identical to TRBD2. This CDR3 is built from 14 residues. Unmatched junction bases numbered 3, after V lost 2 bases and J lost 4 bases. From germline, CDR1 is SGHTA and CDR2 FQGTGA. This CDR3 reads CASSLVAGADTQYF. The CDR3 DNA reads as TGTGCCAGCAGCTTAGTAGCGGGTGCAGATACGCAGTATTTT.

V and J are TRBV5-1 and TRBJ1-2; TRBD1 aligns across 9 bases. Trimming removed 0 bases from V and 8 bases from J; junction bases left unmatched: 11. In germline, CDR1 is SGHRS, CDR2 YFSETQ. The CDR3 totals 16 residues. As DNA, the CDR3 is TGCGCCAGCAGCTTGGACTTGGGGGACAGGGTAAGAGGCTACACCTTC. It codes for CASSLDLGDRVRGYTF.

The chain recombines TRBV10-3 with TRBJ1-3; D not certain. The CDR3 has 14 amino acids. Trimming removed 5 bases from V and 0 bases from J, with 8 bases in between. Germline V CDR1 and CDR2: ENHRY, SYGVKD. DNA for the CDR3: TGTGCCATCAGTTCTGCGAGCTCTGGAAACACCATATATTTT. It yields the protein CAISSASSGNTIYF.

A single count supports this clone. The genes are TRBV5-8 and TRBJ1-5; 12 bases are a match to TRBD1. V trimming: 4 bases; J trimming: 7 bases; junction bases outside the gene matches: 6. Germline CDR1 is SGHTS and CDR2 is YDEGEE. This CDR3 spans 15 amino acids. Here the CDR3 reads CASSRGGTGGQPQHF. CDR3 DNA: TGTGCCAGCAGCCGGGGGGGGACAGGGGGCCAGCCCCAGCATTTT. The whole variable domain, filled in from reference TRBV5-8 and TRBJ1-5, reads EAGVTQSPTHLIKTRGQQATLRCSPISGHTSVYWYQQALGLGLQFLLWYDEGEERNRGNFPPRFSGRQFPNYSSELNVNALELEDSALYLCASSRGGTGGQPQHFGDGTRLSIL.

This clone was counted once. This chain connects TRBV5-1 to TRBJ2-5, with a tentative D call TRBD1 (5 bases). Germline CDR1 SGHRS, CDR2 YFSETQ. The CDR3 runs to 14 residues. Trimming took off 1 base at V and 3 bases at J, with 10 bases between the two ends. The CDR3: CASSLRQPEETQYF. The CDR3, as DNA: TGCGCCAGCAGCTTGAGACAGCCAGAAGAGACCCAGTACTTC. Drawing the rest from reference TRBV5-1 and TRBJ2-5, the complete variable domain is KAGVTQTPRYLIKTRGQQVTLSCSPISGHRSVSWYQQTPGQGLQFLFEYFSETQRNKGNFPGRFSGRQFSNSRSEMNVSTLELGDSALYLCASSLRQPEETQYFGPGTRLLVL.

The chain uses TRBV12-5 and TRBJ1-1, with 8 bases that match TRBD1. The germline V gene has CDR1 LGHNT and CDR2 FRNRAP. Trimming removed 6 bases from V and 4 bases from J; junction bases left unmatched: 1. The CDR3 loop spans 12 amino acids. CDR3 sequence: CASGQGGTEAFF. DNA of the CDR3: TGTGCTAGTGGACAGGGGGGCACTGAAGCTTTCTTT. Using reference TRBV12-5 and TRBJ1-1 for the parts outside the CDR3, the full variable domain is DARVTQTPRHKVTEMGQEVTMRCQPILGHNTVFWYRQTMMQGLELLAYFRNRAPLDDSGMPKDRFSAEMPDATLATLKIQPSEPRDSAVYFCASGQGGTEAFFGQGTRLTVV.

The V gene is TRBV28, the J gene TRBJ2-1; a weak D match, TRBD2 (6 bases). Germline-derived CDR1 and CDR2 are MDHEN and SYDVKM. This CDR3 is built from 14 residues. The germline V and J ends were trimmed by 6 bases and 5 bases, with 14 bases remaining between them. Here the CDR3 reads CASSKARGNNEQFF. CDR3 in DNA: TGTGCCAGCAGCAAAGCTCGGGGGAACAATGAGCAGTTCTTC.

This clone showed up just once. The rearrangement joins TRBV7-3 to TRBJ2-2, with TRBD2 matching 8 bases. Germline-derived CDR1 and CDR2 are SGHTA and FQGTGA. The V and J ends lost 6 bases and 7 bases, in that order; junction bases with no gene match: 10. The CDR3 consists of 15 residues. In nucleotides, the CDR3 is TGTGCCAGCAGTAATTCCGGGACTAGTGGCGGGGAGCTGTTTTTT. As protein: CASSNSGTSGGELFF. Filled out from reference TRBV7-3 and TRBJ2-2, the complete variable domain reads GAGVSQTPSNKVTEKGKYVELRCDPISGHTALYWYRQSLGQGPEFLIYFQGTGAADDSGLPNDRFFAVRPEGSVSTLKIQRTERGDSAVYLCASSNSGTSGGELFFGEGSRLTVL.

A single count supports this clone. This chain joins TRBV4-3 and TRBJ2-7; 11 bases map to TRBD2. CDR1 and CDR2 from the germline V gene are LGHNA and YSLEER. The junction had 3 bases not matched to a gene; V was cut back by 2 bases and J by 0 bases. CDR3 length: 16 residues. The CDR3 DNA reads TGCGCCAGCAGCCAAATAGCGGGGGGGAGCTCCTACGAGCAGTACTTC. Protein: CASSQIAGGSSYEQYF.

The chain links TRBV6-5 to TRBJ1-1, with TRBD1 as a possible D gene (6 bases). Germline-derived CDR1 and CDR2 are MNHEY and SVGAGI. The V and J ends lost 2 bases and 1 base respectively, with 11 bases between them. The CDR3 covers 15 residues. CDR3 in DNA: TGTGCCAGCAGTTACGACGACAGGCCGAACACTGAAGCTTTCTTT. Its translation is CASSYDDRPNTEAFF.

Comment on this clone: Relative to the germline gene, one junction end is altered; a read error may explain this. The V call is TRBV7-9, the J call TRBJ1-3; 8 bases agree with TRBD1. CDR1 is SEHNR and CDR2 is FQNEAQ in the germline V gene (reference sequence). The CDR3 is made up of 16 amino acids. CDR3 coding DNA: TGTTCCAGCAGCTCGACAGGGGTTTTCTCTGGAAACACCATATATTTT. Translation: CSSSSTGVFSGNTIYF.

The CDR3 protein is CASSDGTGGYEQYF. In nucleotides, the CDR3 is TGTGCCAGCAGTGACGGGACAGGGGGCTACGAGCAGTACTTC. V usage is TRBV2 and J usage is TRBJ2-7, with 11 bases identical to TRBD1. The CDR3 is 14 residues long. Germline V gene lookup returns CDR1 SNHLY and CDR2 FYNNEI. Trimming at V came to 3 bases and at J to 3 bases, leaving 1 base not matched to a gene.

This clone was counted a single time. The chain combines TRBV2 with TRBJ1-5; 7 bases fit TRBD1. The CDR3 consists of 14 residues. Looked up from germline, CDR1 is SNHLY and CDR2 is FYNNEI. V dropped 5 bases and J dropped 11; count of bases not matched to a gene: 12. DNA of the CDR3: TGTGCCAGCAGTCCGACAGGGTTACCTCCGGCCCAGCATTTT. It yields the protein CASSPTGLPPAQHF.